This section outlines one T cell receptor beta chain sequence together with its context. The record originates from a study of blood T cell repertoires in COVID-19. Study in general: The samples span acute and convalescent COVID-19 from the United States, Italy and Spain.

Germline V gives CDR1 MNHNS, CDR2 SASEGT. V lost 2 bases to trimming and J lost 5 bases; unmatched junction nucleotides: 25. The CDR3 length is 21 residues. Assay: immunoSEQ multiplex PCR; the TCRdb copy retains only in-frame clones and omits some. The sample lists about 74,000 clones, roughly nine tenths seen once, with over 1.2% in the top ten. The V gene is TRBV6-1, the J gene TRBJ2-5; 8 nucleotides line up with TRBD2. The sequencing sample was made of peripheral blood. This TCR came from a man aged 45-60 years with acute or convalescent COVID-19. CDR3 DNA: TGTGCCAGCAGTGAAACACAAACCCTGCCCGGGACTAGGAGGTTCCGTGAGACCCAGTACTTC. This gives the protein CASSETQTLPGTRRFRETQYF.